The 18 T cell receptor beta chains listed next were all sequenced from one sample in a study of blood T cell repertoires in COVID-19 (dated by TCRdb to 2018 to 2020). Libraries were made using the immunoSEQ multiplex PCR assay. TCRdb's version of the immuneACCESS table is confined to in-frame rearrangements and falls short of the full clone set. An unresolved V gene accounts for under half of the shortfall where checked; the remainder is of unknown origin. The sample table lists 220,000 or so clones, about nine tenths of them with a count of one. The ten largest clones capture 5.5% to 8% of the sample. The sample comprised peripheral blood. These receptors were collected from a man aged 55-75 years who had recovered from COVID-19.

The V gene is TRBV12-3 or TRBV12-4, the J gene TRBJ1-4, with D perhaps TRBD1 (5 bases). The CDR3 totals 13 residues. The V end was cut by 6 bases, the J end by 8 bases, with 13 bases between. The CDR3 here is CASRYPHREKLFF. The CDR3 DNA sequence: TGTGCCAGCAGATACCCCCACAGGGAAAAACTGTTTTTT.

The chain combines TRBV28 with TRBJ2-1, with TRBD2 identical over 8 bases. Germline-derived CDR1 and CDR2 are MDHEN and SYDVKM. Losses at the gene ends were 4 bases for V and 5 bases for J; bases not matched to a gene: 10. The CDR3 length is 16 residues. The CDR3, as DNA: TGTGCCAGCAGTTCCCTGGCGGGAGGACTAAACAATGAGCAGTTCTTC. The encoded protein is CASSSLAGGLNNEQFF.

The rearrangement links TRBV19 to TRBJ2-7, with a tentative D call TRBD1 (5 bases). CDR1 and CDR2 from the germline V gene are LNHDA and SQIVND (reference sequence). Trimming left V 1 base short and J 3 bases short, with 10 bases between. This CDR3 spans 14 amino acids. CDR3 sequence (DNA): TGTGCCAGTAGTATAGTCTCAGGGATCTACGAGCAGTACTTC. This translates into CASSIVSGIYEQYF.

The rearrangement links TRBV3-1 (or the pseudogene TRBV3-2) to TRBJ2-7; the D gene is possibly TRBD1 (5 bases). This CDR3 has 14 amino acids. The germline CDR1 and CDR2 sequences are LGHDT and YNNKEL (reference sequence). V gave up 2 bases and J gave up 1 base, with 9 bases separating them. CDR3 nucleotide sequence: TGTGCCAGCAGCCAAAGGGGCAGTTCCTACGAGCAGTACTTC. It codes for CASSQRGSSYEQYF.

This clone showed up just once. The CDR3 DNA is TGCGCCAGCAGCCGGACCGGGACTAGGGGAACCAATGAGCAGTTCTTC. This codes for CASSRTGTRGTNEQFF. This sequence joins TRBV4-1 and TRBJ2-1, with 8 bases lining up with TRBD2. This CDR3 has 16 amino acids. The J segment lost 6 bases and the V segment lost 4 bases, leaving 11 bases of the junction unmatched. CDR1 is MGHRA, CDR2 YSYEKL, per germline.

The chain is built from TRBV28 and TRBJ1-5; D perhaps matches TRBD1 (6 bases). V lost 7 bases to trimming and J lost 4 bases, with 14 bases between them. CDR3 length: 14 residues. Germline CDR1 reads MDHEN; CDR2 reads SYDVKM. The CDR3 region is CASTTLGANQPQHF. The DNA of the CDR3 is TGTGCCAGCACTACGTTGGGGGCGAATCAGCCCCAGCATTTT.

The rearrangement uses TRBV6-5 and TRBJ2-4, with TRBD2 matching over 9 bases. V lost 6 bases, J lost 8 bases, and 8 bases stayed unmatched. CDR1 is MNHEY, CDR2 SVGAGI, per germline. The CDR3 sequence is 14 residues long. The DNA of the CDR3 is TGTGCCAGCAGAACTAGCGGGTTGAGGGACATTCAGTACTTC. This encodes CASRTSGLRDIQYF.

The gene calls are TRBV7-7 and TRBJ2-5; maybe TRBD2 (7 bases). The CDR3 runs 14 residues. The germline V and J ends were trimmed by 4 bases and 4 bases, with 13 bases remaining between them. Germline V gene sequence: CDR1 SSHAT, CDR2 FNYEAQ (reference sequence). The CDR3 DNA reads as TGTGCCAGCAGCTCGGAGAGGGGGGGAGAGACCCAGTACTTC. It yields the protein CASSSERGGETQYF.

This clone occurred a few times. The rearrangement joins TRBV5-4 to TRBJ2-7; 8 nucleotides align to TRBD1. The CDR3 has 15 amino acids. V lost 1 base, J lost 10 bases, and 13 bases stayed unmatched. Germline CDR1 and CDR2: SGHNT and YYREEE (reference sequence). The CDR3 protein is CASSLSADRGGGQYF. The CDR3 DNA sequence: TGTGCCAGCAGCTTGTCCGCCGACAGGGGAGGCGGCCAGTACTTC.

The V call is TRBV14, the J call TRBJ1-2, with TRBD1 identical over 7 bases. The V segment lost 0 bases and the J segment 4 bases; nucleotides outside the gene matches: 2. This CDR3 has 14 residues. From germline, CDR1 is SGHDN and CDR2 FVKESK. The CDR3 sequence is CASSQERQGYGYTF. The CDR3 DNA sequence: TGTGCCAGCAGCCAAGAAAGACAGGGCTATGGCTACACCTTC.

In nucleotides, the CDR3 is TGTGCCAGCAGTTACTCTCCCATGAACACTGAAGCTTTCTTT. Translating it yields CASSYSPMNTEAFF. The chain carries TRBV6-5 and TRBJ1-1; no clear D gene. CDR1 is MNHEY, CDR2 SVGAGI, per germline. This CDR3 has 14 residues. The germline V and J ends were trimmed by 0 bases and 0 bases, with 5 bases remaining between them.

This sequence joins TRBV7-8 and TRBJ2-5, with D hard to call. The germline V gene has CDR1 SGHVS and CDR2 FQNEAQ. The CDR3 has 14 residues. V lost 5 bases and J lost 5, with 15 bases in between. The CDR3, as DNA: TGTGCCAGCAGCCCGCGGTTCCCGCAGGAGACCCAGTACTTC. Protein: CASSPRFPQETQYF.

The chain is built from TRBV2 and TRBJ2-3; 14 bases are a match to TRBD2. Trimming cost V 3 bases and J 4 bases; bases outside gene matches: 12. From germline, CDR1 is SNHLY and CDR2 FYNNEI. CDR3 length equals 19 residues. DNA of the CDR3: TGTGCCAGCAGTGATGTGACTAGCGGGAGGGCCGGTGGTCCAGATACGCAGTATTTT. Its protein product is CASSDVTSGRAGGPDTQYF.

This chain connects TRBV3-1 (or the pseudogene TRBV3-2) to TRBJ1-2, with D perhaps matching TRBD1 (6 bases). Trimming pared 1 base from V and 8 bases from J, leaving 17 bases between. Germline assignment: CDR1 LGHDT and CDR2 YNNKEL (reference sequence). The CDR3 is 15 residues long. The CDR3 protein is CASSQVEGGTRGYTF. The DNA of the CDR3 is TGTGCCAGCAGCCAAGTGGAGGGGGGGACGCGGGGCTACACCTTC.

The J gene is TRBJ1-2, the V gene TRBV28; D gene ambiguous. Looked up from germline, CDR1 is MDHEN and CDR2 is SYDVKM. The CDR3 loop spans 12 amino acids. Trimming pared 1 base from V and 6 bases from J, leaving 6 bases between. The CDR3 DNA reads as TGTGCCAGCAGTTTATCTGCGGATGGCTACACCTTC. Amino acids: CASSLSADGYTF.

Here the CDR3 DNA reads TGTGCCAGCGGGCGTAGGGGAGATACGCAGTATTTT. As protein: CASGRRGDTQYF. The chain is built from TRBV27 and TRBJ2-3; the D gene is possibly TRBD1 (5 bases). V lost 8 bases to trimming and J lost 5 bases, with 11 bases between them. The CDR3 spans 12 residues. Looked up from germline, CDR1 is MNHEY and CDR2 is SMNVEV (reference sequence).

The chain joins TRBV15 to TRBJ2-1, with a weak D call TRBD2 (6 bases). Germline CDR1 LNHNV, CDR2 YYDKDF (reference sequence). This CDR3 is 17 amino acids long. V lost 4 bases and J lost 2, with 18 bases in between. CDR3 DNA sequence: TGTGCCACCAGCACCTACGGGAAGGGACTGGCCTACAATGAGCAGTTCTTC. As protein: CATSTYGKGLAYNEQFF.

The V gene is TRBV7-2, the J gene TRBJ2-2; 7 bases match TRBD2. After removal of 4 bases from V and 4 bases from J, the junction contained 6 bases not matched to a gene. The CDR3 is made up of 15 amino acids. From germline, CDR1 is SGHTA and CDR2 FQGNSA. The CDR3 sequence: CASSWEGAGTGELFF. In DNA form, the CDR3 reads TGTGCCAGCAGCTGGGAGGGCGCGGGCACCGGGGAGCTGTTTTTT.